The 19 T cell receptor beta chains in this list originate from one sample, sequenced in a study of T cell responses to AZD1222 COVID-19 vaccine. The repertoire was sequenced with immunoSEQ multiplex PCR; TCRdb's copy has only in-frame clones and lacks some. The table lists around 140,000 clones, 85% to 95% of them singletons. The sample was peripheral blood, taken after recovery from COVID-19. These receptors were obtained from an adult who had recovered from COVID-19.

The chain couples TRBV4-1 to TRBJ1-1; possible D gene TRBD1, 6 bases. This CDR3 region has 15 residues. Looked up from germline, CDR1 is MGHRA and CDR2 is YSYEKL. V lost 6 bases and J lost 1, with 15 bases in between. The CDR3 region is CASSYAGASNTEAFF. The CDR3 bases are TGCGCCAGCAGTTACGCGGGGGCCTCGAACACTGAAGCTTTCTTT.

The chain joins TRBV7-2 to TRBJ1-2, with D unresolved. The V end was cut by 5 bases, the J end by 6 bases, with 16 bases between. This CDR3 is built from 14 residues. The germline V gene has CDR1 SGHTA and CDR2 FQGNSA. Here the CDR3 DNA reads TGTGCCAGCAGCCCCTACATCCTCGAGGATGGCTACACCTTC. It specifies CASSPYILEDGYTF.

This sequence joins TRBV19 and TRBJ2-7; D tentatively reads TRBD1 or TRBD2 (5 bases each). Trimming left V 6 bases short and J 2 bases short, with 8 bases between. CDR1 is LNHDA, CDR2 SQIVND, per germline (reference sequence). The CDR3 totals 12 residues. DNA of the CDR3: TGTGCCAGTAGGGGGGAAACCTACGAGCAGTACTTC. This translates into CASRGETYEQYF.

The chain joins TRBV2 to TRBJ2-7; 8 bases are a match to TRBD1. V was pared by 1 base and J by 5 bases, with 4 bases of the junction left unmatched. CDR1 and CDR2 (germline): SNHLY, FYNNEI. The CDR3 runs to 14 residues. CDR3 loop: CASSEGRGPHEQYF. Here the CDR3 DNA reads TGTGCCAGCAGTGAAGGCAGGGGGCCGCACGAGCAGTACTTC.

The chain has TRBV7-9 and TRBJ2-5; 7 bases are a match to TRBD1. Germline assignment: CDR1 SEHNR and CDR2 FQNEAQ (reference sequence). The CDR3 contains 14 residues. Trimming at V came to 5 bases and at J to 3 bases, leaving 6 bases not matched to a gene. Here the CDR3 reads CASSIMTGKETQYF. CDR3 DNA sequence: TGTGCCAGCAGCATTATGACAGGGAAAGAGACCCAGTACTTC.

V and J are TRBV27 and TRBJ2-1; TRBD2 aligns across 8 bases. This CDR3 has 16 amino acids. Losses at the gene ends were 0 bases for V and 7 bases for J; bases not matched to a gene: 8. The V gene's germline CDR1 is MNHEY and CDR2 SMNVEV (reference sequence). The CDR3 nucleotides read TGTGCCAGCAGTTTATCGGGCGGGAGGCTATGGAATGAGCAGTTCTTC. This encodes CASSLSGGRLWNEQFF.

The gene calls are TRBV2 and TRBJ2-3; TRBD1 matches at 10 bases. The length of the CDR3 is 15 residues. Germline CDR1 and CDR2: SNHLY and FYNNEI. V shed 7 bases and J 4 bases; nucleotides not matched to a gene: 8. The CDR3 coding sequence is TGTGCCAGCACCCAGGGGACAGGGGAATCAGATACGCAGTATTTT. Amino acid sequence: CASTQGTGESDTQYF.

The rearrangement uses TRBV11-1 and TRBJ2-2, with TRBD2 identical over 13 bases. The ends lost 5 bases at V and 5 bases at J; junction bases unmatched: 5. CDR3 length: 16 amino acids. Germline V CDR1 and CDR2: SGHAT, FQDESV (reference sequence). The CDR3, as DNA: TGTGCCAGCAGCCCCGGGACTAGCGGGGCGACCGGGGAGCTGTTTTTT. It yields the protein CASSPGTSGATGELFF.

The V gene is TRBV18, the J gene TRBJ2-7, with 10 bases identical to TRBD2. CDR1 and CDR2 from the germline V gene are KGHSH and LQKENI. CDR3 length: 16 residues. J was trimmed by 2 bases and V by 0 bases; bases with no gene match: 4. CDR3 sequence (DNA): TGTGCCAGCTCACCACCGAGAACTAGCGGGGCCTACGAGCAGTACTTC. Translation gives CASSPPRTSGAYEQYF.

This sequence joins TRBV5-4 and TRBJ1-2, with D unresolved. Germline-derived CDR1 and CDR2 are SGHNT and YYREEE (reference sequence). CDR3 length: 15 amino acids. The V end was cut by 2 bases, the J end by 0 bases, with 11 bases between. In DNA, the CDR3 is TGTGCCAGCAGCTTTGCAGGTGGAGCTAACTATGGCTACACCTTC. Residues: CASSFAGGANYGYTF.

This CDR3 reads CASSPQGLRDGEQYF. Here the CDR3 DNA reads TGTGCCAGCTCACCACAGGGCCTACGGGATGGCGAGCAGTACTTC. J is TRBJ2-7 and V is TRBV18; TRBD2 might be the D (5 bases). The CDR3 has 15 amino acids. The germline V and J ends were trimmed by 1 base and 6 bases, with 16 bases remaining between them. Germline values: CDR1 KGHSH, CDR2 LQKENI.

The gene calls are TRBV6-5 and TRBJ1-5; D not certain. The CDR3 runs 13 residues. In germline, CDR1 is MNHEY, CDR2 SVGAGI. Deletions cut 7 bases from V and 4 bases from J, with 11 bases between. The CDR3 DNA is TGTGCCAGCAACGTAGACCCTAATCAGCCCCAGCATTTT. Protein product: CASNVDPNQPQHF.

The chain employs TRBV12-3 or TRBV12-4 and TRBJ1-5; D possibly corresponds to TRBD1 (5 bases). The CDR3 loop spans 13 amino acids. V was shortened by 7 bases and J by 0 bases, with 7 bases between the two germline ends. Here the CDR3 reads CASMGDSNQPQHF. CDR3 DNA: TGTGCCAGCATGGGGGATAGCAATCAGCCCCAGCATTTT.

The CDR3 spells CASSGQPNQPQHF. CDR3 DNA: TGTGCCAGCAGCGGACAGCCCAATCAGCCCCAGCATTTT. The chain has TRBV2 and TRBJ1-5; a weak D match, TRBD1 (6 bases). The CDR3 has 13 residues. Trimming took 6 bases from V and 3 from J, leaving 9 bases between them. The V gene's germline CDR1 is SNHLY and CDR2 FYNNEI.

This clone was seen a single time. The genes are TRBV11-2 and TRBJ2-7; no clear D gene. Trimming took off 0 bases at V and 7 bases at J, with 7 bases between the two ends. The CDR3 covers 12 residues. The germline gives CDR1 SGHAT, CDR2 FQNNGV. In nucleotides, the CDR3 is TGTGCCAGCAGCTTAGATGTTGGAGAGCAGTACTTC. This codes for CASSLDVGEQYF.

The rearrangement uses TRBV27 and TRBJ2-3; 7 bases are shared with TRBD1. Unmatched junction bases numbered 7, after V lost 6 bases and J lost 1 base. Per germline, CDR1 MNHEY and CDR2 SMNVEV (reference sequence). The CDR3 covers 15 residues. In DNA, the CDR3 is TGTGCCAGCAGCCGACAGGGAGCGGGCACAGATACGCAGTATTTT. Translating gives CASSRQGAGTDTQYF.

CDR3 protein: CASRTITGINSPLHF. The CDR3 DNA is TGTGCCAGTAGAACCATAACAGGGATTAATTCACCCCTCCACTTT. This chain uses TRBV19 with TRBJ1-6, with D perhaps TRBD1 (6 bases). This CDR3 region has 15 residues. Between the trimmed V and J ends, which lost 6 bases and 6 bases, there was a span of 15 bases. Germline values: CDR1 LNHDA, CDR2 SQIVND (reference sequence).

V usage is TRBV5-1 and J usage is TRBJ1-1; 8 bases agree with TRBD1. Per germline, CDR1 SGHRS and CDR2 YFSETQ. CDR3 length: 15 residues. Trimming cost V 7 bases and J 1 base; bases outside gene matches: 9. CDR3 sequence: CASGEQGVGNTEAFF. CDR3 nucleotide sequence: TGCGCCAGCGGGGAACAGGGGGTAGGGAACACTGAAGCTTTCTTT. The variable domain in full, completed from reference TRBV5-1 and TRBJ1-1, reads KAGVTQTPRYLIKTRGQQVTLSCSPISGHRSVSWYQQTPGQGLQFLFEYFSETQRNKGNFPGRFSGRQFSNSRSEMNVSTLELGDSALYLCASGEQGVGNTEAFFGQGTRLTVV.

This CDR3 is CASSGWTQPDTQYF. CDR3 DNA: TGTGCCAGCAGTGGATGGACGCAGCCAGATACGCAGTATTTT. V and J are TRBV25-1 and TRBJ2-3; D ambiguous. Germline V lookup: CDR1 MGHDK, CDR2 SYGVNS. This CDR3 has 14 amino acids. Trimming removed 4 bases from V and 4 bases from J, with 12 bases in between.